The rows below give T cell receptor beta chains drawn from one sample of a study of human T cells and chemical hapten exposure. TCRdb passed the RACE reads through MiXCR, listing each CDR3 protein once. The table records around 190,000 distinct CDR3 sequences, around 20% of them present only once. This specimen was whole blood, taken in connection with sensitization to the hapten diphenylcyclopropenone (DPC). Receptors were obtained from a woman aged 50 to 65 with alopecia areata. Some clones in this sample may be carry-over from other donors' samples. Both conserved end residues are part of each CDR3. The D gene is left open where the match is weak. Not every row has a clone size; where given, it reads once, few, many or a size class.

D gene: TRBD1; clone size: few; V gene: TRBV5-1; J gene: TRBJ1-1; CDR3 protein: CASSLQPGQLNTEAFF; CDR3 DNA: TGCGCCAGCAGCTTACAACCGGGACAGTTGAACACTGAAGCTTTCTTT
D gene: TRBD1; clone size: .; V gene: TRBV27; J gene: TRBJ1-1; CDR3 protein: CASSLSSRGSTEAFF; CDR3 DNA: TGTGCCAGCAGTTTATCGTCCAGGGGGAGCACTGAAGCTTTCTTT
D gene: .; clone size: few; V gene: TRBV29-1; J gene: TRBJ1-2; CDR3 protein: CSVDKGGLGYTF; CDR3 DNA: TGCAGCGTTGATAAGGGGGGGCTTGGCTACACCTTC
D gene: .; clone size: .; V gene: TRBV7-9; J gene: TRBJ2-1; CDR3 protein: CASSRNNEQFF; CDR3 DNA: TGTGCCAGCAGTCGTAACAATGAGCAGTTCTTC
D gene: .; clone size: .; V gene: TRBV5-1; J gene: TRBJ2-7; CDR3 protein: CASTAWRGLLYEQYF; CDR3 DNA: TGCGCCAGCACCGCCTGGAGGGGGTTACTCTACGAGCAGTACTTC
D gene: TRBD1; clone size: .; V gene: TRBV7-2; J gene: TRBJ1-2; CDR3 protein: CASSLAVGTAYGYTF; CDR3 DNA: TGTGCCAGCAGCCTAGCAGTTGGGACAGCTTATGGCTACACCTTC
D gene: TRBD1; clone size: few; V gene: TRBV7-9; J gene: TRBJ2-7; CDR3 protein: CASSDGTDTTYEQYF; CDR3 DNA: TGTGCCAGCAGCGACGGGACAGATACTACCTACGAGCAGTACTTC
D gene: TRBD1; clone size: few; V gene: TRBV11-2; J gene: TRBJ2-2; CDR3 protein: CASSLGTGYTGELFF; CDR3 DNA: TGTGCCAGCAGCTTGGGGACAGGTTACACCGGGGAGCTGTTTTTT
D gene: TRBD2; clone size: few; V gene: TRBV20-1; J gene: TRBJ2-7; CDR3 protein: CSALSGGSSYEQYF; CDR3 DNA: TGCAGTGCTCTTAGCGGGGGGAGCTCCTACGAGCAGTACTTC
D gene: .; clone size: few; V gene: TRBV20-1; J gene: TRBJ2-5; CDR3 protein: CSATNSAEETQYF; CDR3 DNA: TGCAGTGCTACAAATAGCGCGGAAGAGACCCAGTACTTC
D gene: .; clone size: few; V gene: TRBV20-1; J gene: TRBJ1-1; CDR3 protein: CSASPRIEAFF; CDR3 DNA: TGCAGTGCTAGTCCCCGCATAGAAGCTTTCTTT
D gene: .; clone size: .; V gene: TRBV7-8; J gene: TRBJ1-3; CDR3 protein: CASSRTRASGNTIYF; CDR3 DNA: TGTGCCAGCAGCCGCACCAGGGCCTCTGGAAACACCATATATTTT
D gene: .; clone size: few; V gene: TRBV6-2/TRBV6-3; J gene: TRBJ1-1; CDR3 protein: CASGFRLDTEAFF; CDR3 DNA: TGTGCCAGCGGCTTTCGTTTGGACACTGAAGCTTTCTTT
D gene: TRBD2; clone size: .; V gene: TRBV12-3/TRBV12-4; J gene: TRBJ2-5; CDR3 protein: CASSSTSSGSQETQYF; CDR3 DNA: TGTGCCAGCAGCTCGACCTCTAGCGGTTCTCAAGAGACCCAGTACTTC
D gene: TRBD2; clone size: .; V gene: TRBV20-1; J gene: TRBJ2-7; CDR3 protein: CSARATRVLAARPSSYEQYF; CDR3 DNA: TGCAGTGCTAGGGCTACCCGCGTTCTAGCGGCCAGACCTAGCTCCTACGAGCAGTACTTC
D gene: .; clone size: .; V gene: TRBV29-1; J gene: TRBJ1-5; CDR3 protein: CSVELGRDQPQHF; CDR3 DNA: TGCAGCGTTGAATTGGGCAGGGATCAGCCCCAGCATTTT